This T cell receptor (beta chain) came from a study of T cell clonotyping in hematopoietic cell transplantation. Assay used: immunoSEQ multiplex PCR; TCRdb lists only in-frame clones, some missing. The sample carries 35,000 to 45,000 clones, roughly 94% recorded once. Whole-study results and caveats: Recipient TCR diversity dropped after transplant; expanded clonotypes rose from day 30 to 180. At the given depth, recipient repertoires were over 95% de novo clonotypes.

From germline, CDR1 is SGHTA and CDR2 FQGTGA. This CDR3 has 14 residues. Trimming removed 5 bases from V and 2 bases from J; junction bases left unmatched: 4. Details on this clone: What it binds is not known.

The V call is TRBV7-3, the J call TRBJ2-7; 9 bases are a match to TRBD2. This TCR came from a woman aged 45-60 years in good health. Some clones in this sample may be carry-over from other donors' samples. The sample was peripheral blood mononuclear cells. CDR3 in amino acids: CASSRLAAPYEQYF. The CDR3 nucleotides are TGTGCCAGCAGCAGACTAGCGGCGCCCTACGAGCAGTACTTC. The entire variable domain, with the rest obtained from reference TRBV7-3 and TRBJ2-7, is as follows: GAGVSQTPSNKVTEKGKYVELRCDPISGHTALYWYRQSLGQGPEFLIYFQGTGAADDSGLPNDRFFAVRPEGSVSTLKIQRTERGDSAVYLCASSRLAAPYEQYFGPGTRLTVT.